This T cell receptor (beta chain) derives from a study of CD8 T cells in ankylosing spondylitis listed by TCRdb under 2017. At the level of the whole study: The study set out to find disease-linked TCR variants by profiling T cell receptor beta repertoires in ankylosing spondylitis patients and healthy donors. The full study cohort was made up of about 25 ankylosing spondylitis patients and fewer than 120 healthy donors. Peripheral blood was sampled, and synovial fluid was also collected from ankylosing spondylitis patients.

Unmatched junction bases come to 5, with V trimmed by 6 bases and J by 3 bases. The CDR3 spans 14 residues, from the cysteine through the phenylalanine. The CDR3 DNA has 42 bases and is translated from base 1. The instrument was an Illumina HiSeq 2500. Quantitative 5'-RACE with molecular barcodes was used to prepare TCR beta libraries. In the original analysis: A new computational method based on a probabilistic model of VDJ rearrangement was used to identify disease-linked TCR variants. TCRdb reran the public reads through fastp at Q25 and MiXCR, keeping productive beta chains. All rows with the same CDR3 protein become a single entry with the most common DNA and genes. Clone size and V and J calls follow TCRdb, not the original study. The sample contains about 800,000 distinct CDR3 sequences, roughly 12% of them found a single time. The ten largest clonotypes hold roughly 0.51% of the sample. About this clonotype itself: The target of this receptor is not known. Base qualities were left out, and no much larger clone turns up one base away.

The investigation overall reported the following: The disease-linked clones were reported to be significantly enriched in matched synovial fluid samples from ankylosing spondylitis patients. Blood from ankylosing spondylitis patients appeared to be characterized by a TCR beta motif made up of seven or eight highly homologous amino acid variants. Some of the motif variants had been reported before in the synovial fluid and blood of reactive arthritis patients, a finding that suggests common disease-initiation mechanisms. In peripheral blood, the disease-linked clones were found at relatively low frequencies and had a CD8+ phenotype.

This receptor was identified in a male donor with ankylosing spondylitis. Sequencing was carried out using blood, either unsorted or a sorted T cell fraction (not recorded which). The chain is made from TRBV12-3 or TRBV12-4 and TRBJ2-5; 9 bases in the middle match TRBD2. The sequence in DNA is TGTGCCAGCAGGACTAGCGGAATAGAAGAGACCCAGTACTTC. Its translation is CASRTSGIEETQYF.